This T cell receptor beta chain was captured in a study of blood T cell repertoires in COVID-19. Overall study context: Sites across the United States, Italy and Spain contributed samples from acute and convalescent COVID-19. From T cells, B-cell-depleted T cells, or PBMCs came the material, which was cDNA or gDNA.

As originally analysed: Reference gene primer amplification yielded estimated nucleated cell counts. TCRdb's copy holds only in-frame clones and misses some; the assay was immunoSEQ multiplex PCR. The V and J calls and clone size come from that table; D and trimming were worked out from the DNA. The data show 200,000 to 250,000 clones, 79% seen once. CDR3 size: 13 residues. Looked up from germline, CDR1 is SNHLY and CDR2 is FYNNEI. V was shortened by 8 bases and J by 0 bases, with 10 bases between the two germline ends. The chain is built from TRBV2 and TRBJ1-2; D uncertain. This receptor was obtained from a woman aged 40 to 50 with active or convalescent COVID-19. The source material was peripheral blood. In DNA form, the CDR3 reads TGTGCCAGCTATCAGGAATCTAACTATGGCTACACCTTC. Protein: CASYQESNYGYTF.